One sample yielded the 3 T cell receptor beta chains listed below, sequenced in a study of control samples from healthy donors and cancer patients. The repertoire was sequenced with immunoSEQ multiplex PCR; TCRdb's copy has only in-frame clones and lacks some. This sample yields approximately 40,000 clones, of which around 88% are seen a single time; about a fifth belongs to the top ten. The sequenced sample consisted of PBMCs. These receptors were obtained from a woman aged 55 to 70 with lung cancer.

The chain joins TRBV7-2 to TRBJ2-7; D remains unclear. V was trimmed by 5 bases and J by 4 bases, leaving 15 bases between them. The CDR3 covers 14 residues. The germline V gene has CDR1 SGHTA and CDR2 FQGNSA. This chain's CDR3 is CASSPLQEPYEQYF. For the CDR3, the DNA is TGTGCCAGCAGCCCGCTTCAGGAGCCGTACGAGCAGTACTTC.

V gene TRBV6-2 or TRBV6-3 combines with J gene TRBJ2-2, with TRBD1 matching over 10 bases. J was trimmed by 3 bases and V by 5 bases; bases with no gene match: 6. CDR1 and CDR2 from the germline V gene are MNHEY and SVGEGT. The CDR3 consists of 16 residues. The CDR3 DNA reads TGTGCCAGCAGTGACCACGACAGGGGGCACACCGGGGAGCTGTTTTTT. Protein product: CASSDHDRGHTGELFF.

The DNA of the CDR3 is TGTGCCAGCAGTGAGACAGCACCGGCCACAGATACGCAGTATTTT. Amino acid sequence: CASSETAPATDTQYF. The V and J genes are TRBV2 and TRBJ2-3; D may be TRBD1 (5 bases). Trimming took off 3 bases at V and 2 bases at J, with 12 bases between the two ends. CDR1 is SNHLY, CDR2 FYNNEI, per germline. The CDR3 sequence is 15 residues long.